The T cell receptor beta chain under discussion was sequenced for a study of blood T cell repertoires in COVID-19. As for the study in general: Collection of acute and convalescent COVID-19 samples took place in the United States, Italy and Spain.

Ages ranged from about 18 to 89 years, with residence in about 23 US areas. Grouping used clinical history reported by participants in a survey and questionnaire. V was clipped by 5 bases and J by 2 bases; unmatched bases: 5. The CDR3 has 15 amino acids. The V gene's germline CDR1 is MNHEY and CDR2 SMNVEV (reference sequence). In the original processing: Nucleated cell counts were estimated from reference gene primer amplification. Profiled with immunoSEQ multiplex PCR; TCRdb holds only in-frame clones, not every one. The DNA was the basis for D and trimming; V, J and clone size are from that table. Of approximately 400,000 clones listed, around 87% were seen once; the top ten hold 1% to 1.5%.

This receptor was identified in a man aged 25 to 40 who had recovered from COVID-19. The chain recombines TRBV27 with TRBJ2-1, with 8 nucleotides matching TRBD1. Sequencing was done on a sample of PBMCs or T cells enriched from blood (not recorded which). The CDR3 reads CASSIGTGTYNEQFF. CDR3 nucleotide sequence: TGTGCCAGCAGTATAGGGACAGGTACCTACAATGAGCAGTTCTTC.